This T cell receptor (beta chain) was found in a study of T-cell reconstitution after alpha-beta-depleted transplantation in children. The study's findings and limits: One year post-transplant, T-cell counts and diversity were largely derived from T cells produced anew.

This clonotype was counted ten times or more. Its target is unknown. With 2 bases removed from V and 5 bases from J, the gap between germline ends came to 10 bases. The germline V gene has CDR1 SGDLS and CDR2 YYNGEE. The CDR3 sequence is 14 residues long. Library preparation (for TCRbeta) was performed with unique molecular identifiers. TCRdb re-called the PCR reads with MiXCR, one entry per CDR3 protein. The table shows about 110,000 distinct CDR3 sequences, with approximately 6% occurring only once. The chain has TRBV9 and TRBJ2-2; D may be TRBD2 (6 bases). Sequences were derived from PBMCs, mostly from graft donor cells, sampled 360 days after TCRalphabeta/CD19-depleted stem cell transplant. This clonotype was sampled from a male patient between 2 and 10 years old who had a stem cell transplant for acute lymphoblastic leukemia, so the T cells may come from the graft donor. The CDR3 spells CASSVVGGTGELFF. The DNA of the CDR3 is TGTGCCAGCAGCGTGGTAGGAGGGACCGGGGAGCTGTTTTTT. Filled out from reference TRBV9 and TRBJ2-2, the complete variable domain reads DSGVTQTPKHLITATGQRVTLRCSPRSGDLSVYWYQQSLDQGLQFLIQYYNGEERAKGNILERFSAQQFPDLHSELNLSSLELGDSALYFCASSVVGGTGELFFGEGSRLTVL.